These 9 T cell receptor beta chains originate from one sample sequenced in a study of blood T cell repertoires in COVID-19. Assay: immunoSEQ multiplex PCR; the TCRdb copy retains only in-frame clones and omits some. The sample lists approximately 500,000 clones, 70% to 90% occurring once. What was sequenced was peripheral blood. These receptors came from a human donor in a cohort sampled during active COVID-19.

The chain links TRBV7-2 to TRBJ1-2; D remains unclear. Looked up from germline, CDR1 is SGHTA and CDR2 is FQGNSA. V gave up 0 bases and J gave up 4 bases, with 9 bases separating them. The length of the CDR3 is 14 residues. The chain's CDR3 is CASSLAGTPYGYTF. The CDR3 DNA sequence: TGTGCCAGCAGCTTAGCGGGCACACCCTATGGCTACACCTTC. Drawing the rest from reference TRBV7-2 and TRBJ1-2, the complete variable domain is GAGVSQSPSNKVTEKGKDVELRCDPISGHTALYWYRQSLGQGLEFLIYFQGNSAPDKSGLPSDRFSAERTGGSVSTLTIQRTQQEDSAVYLCASSLAGTPYGYTFGSGTRLTVV.

The table lists this clone with a count of one. This rearrangement joins TRBV3-1 (or the pseudogene TRBV3-2) to TRBJ2-5; 8 positions agree with TRBD2. Trimming took 3 bases from V and 5 from J; bases not matched to a gene: 8. CDR1 is LGHDT, CDR2 YNNKEL, per germline (reference sequence). This CDR3 is built from 15 residues. The CDR3 DNA sequence: TGTGCCAGCAGCCATAATGCGGGAGGTGGTGAGACCCAGTACTTC. Amino acid sequence: CASSHNAGGGETQYF.

The chain carries TRBV5-5 and TRBJ2-6; no definite D call. CDR1 and CDR2 from the germline V gene are SGHKS and YYEKEE (reference sequence). The CDR3 is made up of 15 amino acids. V was clipped by 0 bases and J by 2 bases, with 6 bases between them. This CDR3 is CASSLGLAGANVLTF. The DNA of the CDR3 is TGTGCCAGCAGCTTGGGCTTAGCTGGGGCCAACGTCCTGACTTTC.

The J gene is TRBJ2-7, the V gene TRBV5-4; possible D gene TRBD1, 6 bases. V was pared by 9 bases and J by 0 bases, with 13 bases between. This CDR3 spans 13 amino acids. The germline V gene encodes CDR1 SGHNT and CDR2 YYREEE (reference sequence). In nucleotides, the CDR3 is TGTGCCATTACCGACAGGAGCTCCTACGAGCAGTACTTC. Translating gives CAITDRSSYEQYF.

The count of this clone is one. The chain has TRBV4-3 and TRBJ2-4, with 7 bases that match TRBD1. CDR1 is LGHNA and CDR2 is YSLEER in the germline V gene. V was pared by 3 bases and J by 6 bases, with 11 bases of the junction left unmatched. This CDR3 has 16 amino acids. The CDR3 nucleotides are TGCGCCAGCAGCCACGAGACAACTCGACAGGGAAACATTCAGTACTTC. Protein: CASSHETTRQGNIQYF.

The V and J genes are TRBV12-3 or TRBV12-4 and TRBJ2-3, with D unclear. Trimming took off 6 bases at V and 12 bases at J, with 13 bases between the two ends. CDR3 size: 11 residues. The CDR3 nucleotides read TGTGCCAGCAGCCTTAGACTCTTCCAGTATTTT. Translation gives CASSLRLFQYF.

The rearrangement uses TRBV28 and TRBJ2-3, with 9 bases lining up with TRBD2. The V segment lost 4 bases and the J segment 3 bases; nucleotides outside the gene matches: 8. CDR3 length: 16 residues. Germline V gives CDR1 MDHEN, CDR2 SYDVKM. CDR3 sequence: CASSSLAGDTTDTQYF. The CDR3 bases are TGTGCCAGCAGTTCCTTAGCGGGAGATACAACAGATACGCAGTATTTT.

The chain has TRBV2 and TRBJ1-4; TRBD1 aligns across 8 bases. This CDR3 contains 15 residues. V was pared by 4 bases and J by 8 bases, with 9 bases of the junction left unmatched. The germline gives CDR1 SNHLY, CDR2 FYNNEI. Here the CDR3 reads CASSGFLTGAEKLFF. As DNA, the CDR3 is TGTGCCAGCAGTGGATTCTTGACAGGGGCCGAAAAACTGTTTTTT.

In this sample, this clone turned up many times. The chain carries TRBV5-1 and TRBJ2-7; the match to TRBD2 covers 8 bases. Per the germline V gene, CDR1 is SGHRS and CDR2 is YFSETQ. The J segment lost 0 bases and the V segment lost 0 bases, leaving 5 bases of the junction unmatched. The CDR3 totals 16 residues. Here the CDR3 DNA reads TGCGCCAGCAGCTTGGCCTCACTAGCGGCCTCCTACGAGCAGTACTTC. This translates into CASSLASLAASYEQYF.